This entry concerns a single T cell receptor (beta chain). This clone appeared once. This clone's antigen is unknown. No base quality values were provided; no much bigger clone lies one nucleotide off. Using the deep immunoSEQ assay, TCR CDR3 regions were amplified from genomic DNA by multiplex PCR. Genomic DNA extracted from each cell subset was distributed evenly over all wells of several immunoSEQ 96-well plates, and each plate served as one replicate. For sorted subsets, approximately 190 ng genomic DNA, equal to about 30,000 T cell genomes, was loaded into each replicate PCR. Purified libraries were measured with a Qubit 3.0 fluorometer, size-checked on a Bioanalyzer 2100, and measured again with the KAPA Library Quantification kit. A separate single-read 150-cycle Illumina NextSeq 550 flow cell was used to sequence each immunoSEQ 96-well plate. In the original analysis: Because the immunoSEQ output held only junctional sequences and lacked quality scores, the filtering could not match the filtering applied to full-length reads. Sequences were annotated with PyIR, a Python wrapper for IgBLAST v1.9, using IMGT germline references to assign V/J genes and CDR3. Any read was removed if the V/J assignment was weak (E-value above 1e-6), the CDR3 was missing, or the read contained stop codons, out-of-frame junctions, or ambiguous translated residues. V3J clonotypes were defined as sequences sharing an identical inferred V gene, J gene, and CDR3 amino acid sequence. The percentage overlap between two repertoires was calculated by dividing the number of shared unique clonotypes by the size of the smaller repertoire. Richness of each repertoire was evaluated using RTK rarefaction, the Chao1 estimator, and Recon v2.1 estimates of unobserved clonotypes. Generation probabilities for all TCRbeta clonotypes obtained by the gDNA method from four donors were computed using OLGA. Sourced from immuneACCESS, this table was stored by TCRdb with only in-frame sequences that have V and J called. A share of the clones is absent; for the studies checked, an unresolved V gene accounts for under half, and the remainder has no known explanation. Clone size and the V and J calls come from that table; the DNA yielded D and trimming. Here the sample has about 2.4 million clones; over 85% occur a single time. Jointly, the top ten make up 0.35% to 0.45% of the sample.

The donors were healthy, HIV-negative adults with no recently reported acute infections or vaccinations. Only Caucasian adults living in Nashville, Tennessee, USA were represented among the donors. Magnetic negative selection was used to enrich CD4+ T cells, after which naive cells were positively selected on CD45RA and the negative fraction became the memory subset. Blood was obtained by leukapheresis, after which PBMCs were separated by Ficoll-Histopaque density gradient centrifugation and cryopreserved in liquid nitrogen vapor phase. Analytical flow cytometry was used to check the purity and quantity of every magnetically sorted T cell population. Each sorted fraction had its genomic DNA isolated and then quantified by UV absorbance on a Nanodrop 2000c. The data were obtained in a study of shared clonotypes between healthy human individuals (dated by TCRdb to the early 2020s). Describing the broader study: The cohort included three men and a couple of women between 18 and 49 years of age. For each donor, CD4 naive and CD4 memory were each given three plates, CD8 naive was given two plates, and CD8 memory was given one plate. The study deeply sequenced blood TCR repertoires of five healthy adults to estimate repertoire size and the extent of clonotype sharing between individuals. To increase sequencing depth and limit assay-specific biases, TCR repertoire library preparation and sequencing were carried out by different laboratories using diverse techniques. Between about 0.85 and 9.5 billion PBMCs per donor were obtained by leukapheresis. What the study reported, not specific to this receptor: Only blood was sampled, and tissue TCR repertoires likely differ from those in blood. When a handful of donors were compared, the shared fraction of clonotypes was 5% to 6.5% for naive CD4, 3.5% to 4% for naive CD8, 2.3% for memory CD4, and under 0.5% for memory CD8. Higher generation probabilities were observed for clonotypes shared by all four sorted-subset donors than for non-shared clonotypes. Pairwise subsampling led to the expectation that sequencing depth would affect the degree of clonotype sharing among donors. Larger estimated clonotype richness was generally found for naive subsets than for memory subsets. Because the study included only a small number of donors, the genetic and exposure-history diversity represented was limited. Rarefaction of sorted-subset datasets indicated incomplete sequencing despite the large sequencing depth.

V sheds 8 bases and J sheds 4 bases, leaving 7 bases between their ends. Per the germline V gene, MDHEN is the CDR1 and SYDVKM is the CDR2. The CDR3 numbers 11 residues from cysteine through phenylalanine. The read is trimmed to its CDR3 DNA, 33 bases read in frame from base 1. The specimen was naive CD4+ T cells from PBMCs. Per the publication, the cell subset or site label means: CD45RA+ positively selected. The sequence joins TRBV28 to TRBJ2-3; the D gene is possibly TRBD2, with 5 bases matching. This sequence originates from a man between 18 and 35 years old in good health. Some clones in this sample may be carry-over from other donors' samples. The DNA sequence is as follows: TGTGCCAGCCGGGGATCAGATACGCAGTATTTT. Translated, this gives CASRGSDTQYF.